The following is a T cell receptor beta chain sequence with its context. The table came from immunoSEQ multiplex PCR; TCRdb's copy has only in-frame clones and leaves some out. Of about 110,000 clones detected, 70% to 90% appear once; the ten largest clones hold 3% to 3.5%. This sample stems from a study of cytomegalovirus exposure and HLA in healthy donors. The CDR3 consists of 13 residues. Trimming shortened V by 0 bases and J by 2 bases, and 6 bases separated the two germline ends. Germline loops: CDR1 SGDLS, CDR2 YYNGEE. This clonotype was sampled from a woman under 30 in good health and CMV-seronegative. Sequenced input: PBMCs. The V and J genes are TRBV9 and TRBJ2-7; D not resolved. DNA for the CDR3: TGTGCCAGCAGCGTAGGAAGCCCCTACGAGCAGTACTTC. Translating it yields CASSVGSPYEQYF. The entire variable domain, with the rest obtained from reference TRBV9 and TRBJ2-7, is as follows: DSGVTQTPKHLITATGQRVTLRCSPRSGDLSVYWYQQSLDQGLQFLIQYYNGEERAKGNILERFSAQQFPDLHSELNLSSLELGDSALYFCASSVGSPYEQYFGPGTRLTVT.